This record covers a single T cell receptor (beta chain). This entry is derived from a study of blood T cell repertoires in COVID-19. Assay: immunoSEQ multiplex PCR; the TCRdb copy retains only in-frame clones and omits some. The data contain some 390,000 clones, about 87% of them singletons. This clonotype originated in a human donor in a cohort sampled during active COVID-19. Material for sequencing was peripheral blood.

This CDR3 reads CASSLVAGGADTQYF. In nucleotides, the CDR3 is TGCGCCAGCAGCTTGGTAGCGGGAGGAGCAGATACGCAGTATTTT. This sequence joins TRBV5-1 and TRBJ2-3, with 10 bases aligning to TRBD2. V was clipped by 0 bases and J by 4 bases; unmatched bases: 2. This CDR3 contains 15 residues. Germline V lookup: CDR1 SGHRS, CDR2 YFSETQ.